This T cell receptor (beta chain) was obtained from a study of CD8+ T cells in alopecia areata. The CDR3 is 14 residues long. Trimming cost V 4 bases and J 2 bases; bases outside gene matches: 6. The germline CDR1 and CDR2 sequences are SQVTM and ANQGSEA. The sequencing template was cDNA reverse transcribed from extracted RNA. TCRdb's copy holds only in-frame clones and misses some; the assay was immunoSEQ multiplex PCR. The repertoire holds more than 95,000 clones, with over 55% as singletons. Concerning this clone itself: Its antigen is unknown.

Whole-study findings and limits: Tofacitinib significantly brought down scalp clonality and expanded CD8+ clones among top 100.

The treatment: oral pan-JAK inhibitor, 5-10 mg twice daily. The investigators collected lesional scalp punch biopsies and peripheral blood from alopecia areata patients. The rearrangement joins TRBV29-1 to TRBJ2-7, with TRBD1 identical over 9 bases. The TCR comes from a human donor with alopecia areata. The sample in question was CD4+ T cells sorted from blood, obtained at week 4, from a patient treated with tofacitinib. CDR3 loop: CSVVRDRAAYEQYF. The CDR3 region has the DNA TGCAGCGTTGTCAGGGACAGGGCCGCCTACGAGCAGTACTTC.